The 8 T cell receptor beta chains listed next were all sequenced from one sample in a study of T cells after yellow fever vaccination. TCRdb recomputed calls from the 5' RACE reads with MiXCR, one row per CDR3 protein. The sample lists just under 600,000 distinct CDR3 sequences, about 13% occurring once. Sequences were derived from PBMCs, sampled on the day of the yellow fever booster vaccination. These receptors came from a man aged 25 to 40 who received the YFV17D yellow fever vaccine.

The chain combines TRBV15 with TRBJ2-7; 7 bases are a match to TRBD2. J gave up 2 bases and V 0 bases, and 4 bases lay outside the gene matches. The CDR3 loop spans 15 amino acids. Per the germline V gene, CDR1 is LNHNV and CDR2 is YYDKDF (reference sequence). The CDR3 DNA reads TGTGCCACCAGCAGAGATCCGGGAGGTACCTACGAGCAGTACTTC. This gives the protein CATSRDPGGTYEQYF.

The chain carries TRBV6-5 and TRBJ2-1, with TRBD2 identical over 7 bases. The V and J ends lost 0 bases and 7 bases, in that order; junction bases with no gene match: 12. The CDR3 runs to 17 residues. Germline V gene lookup returns CDR1 MNHEY and CDR2 SVGAGI. The CDR3 DNA follows: TGTGCCAGCAGTTACTCCCTCGGCGGGAGCGGCAGGAATGAGCAGTTCTTC. Its protein is CASSYSLGGSGRNEQFF.

This clonotype was found many times. The rearrangement uses TRBV20-1 and TRBJ2-1, with 10 bases identical to TRBD2. The CDR3 has 14 residues. Germline trimming cut 5 bases from V and 4 bases from J; bases unmatched to any gene: 5. Germline-derived CDR1 and CDR2 are DFQATT and SNEGSKA (reference sequence). The CDR3 DNA reads as TGCAGTGCTCGATCAGCGGGAGGGTACAATGAGCAGTTCTTC. It specifies CSARSAGGYNEQFF.

The table lists this clonotype with a few counts. This rearrangement joins TRBV6-1 to TRBJ2-7; maybe TRBD2 (5 bases). The CDR3 extends over 14 amino acids. Trimming left V 6 bases short and J 2 bases short, with 14 bases between. From germline, CDR1 is MNHNS and CDR2 SASEGT. The CDR3 reads CASRLESGAYEQYF. Here the CDR3 DNA reads TGTGCCAGCAGATTGGAGAGCGGAGCCTACGAGCAGTACTTC.

The chain combines TRBV3-1 with TRBJ2-3; TRBD2 is a possible D gene (5 bases). The CDR3 contains 12 residues. Trimming removed 4 bases from V and 7 bases from J, with 9 bases in between. The germline V gene encodes CDR1 LGHDT and CDR2 YNNKEL (reference sequence). CDR3 sequence (DNA): TGTGCCAGCAGCCTGTCCGGGAATACGCAGTATTTT. Translated, it gives CASSLSGNTQYF.

The chain has TRBV7-8 and TRBJ2-7; TRBD2 matches at 15 bases. V dropped 4 bases and J dropped 2; count of bases not matched to a gene: 12. This CDR3 has 19 residues. Per germline, CDR1 SGHVS and CDR2 FQNEAQ. Here the CDR3 DNA reads TGTGCCAGCAGCTGGCCGGGACTAGCGGGAGGAGCTAGCCCCTACGAGCAGTACTTC. This gives the protein CASSWPGLAGGASPYEQYF.

J is TRBJ2-3 and V is TRBV11-2; D not resolved. CDR1 SGHAT and CDR2 FQNNGV come from the germline V gene. V was trimmed by 3 bases and J by 4 bases, leaving 5 bases between them. This CDR3 contains 12 residues. The CDR3 spells CASSFPADTQYF. CDR3 DNA sequence: TGTGCCAGCAGCTTCCCGGCAGATACGCAGTATTTT.

The rearrangement joins TRBV7-2 to TRBJ2-7; a possible D gene is TRBD1 (5 bases). The V gene's germline CDR1 is SGHTA and CDR2 FQGNSA. The CDR3 sequence is 13 residues long. Trimming shortened V by 3 bases and J by 4 bases, and 10 bases separated the two germline ends. CDR3: CASSFGRVYEQYF. The CDR3 DNA reads TGTGCCAGCAGCTTCGGCAGGGTTTACGAGCAGTACTTC.